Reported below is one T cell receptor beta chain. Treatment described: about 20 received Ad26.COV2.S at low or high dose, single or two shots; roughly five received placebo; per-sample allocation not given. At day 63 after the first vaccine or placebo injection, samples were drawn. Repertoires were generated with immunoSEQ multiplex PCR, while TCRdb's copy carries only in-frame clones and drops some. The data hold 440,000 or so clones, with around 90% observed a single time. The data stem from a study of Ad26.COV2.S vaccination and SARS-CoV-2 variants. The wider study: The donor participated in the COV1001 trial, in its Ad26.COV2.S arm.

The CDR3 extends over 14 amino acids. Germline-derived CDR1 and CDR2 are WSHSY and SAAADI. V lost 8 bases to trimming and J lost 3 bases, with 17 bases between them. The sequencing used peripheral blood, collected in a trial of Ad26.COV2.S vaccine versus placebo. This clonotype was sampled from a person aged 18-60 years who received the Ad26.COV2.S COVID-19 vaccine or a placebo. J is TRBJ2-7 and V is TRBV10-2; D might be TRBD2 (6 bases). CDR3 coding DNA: TGCGCCAGCGCCCCGCGGGATATAGACTACGAGCAGTACTTC. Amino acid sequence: CASAPRDIDYEQYF.